This T cell receptor (beta chain) is from a study of blood T cell repertoires in COVID-19. As for the study in general: COVID-19 samples from acute and convalescent phases originated in the United States, Italy and Spain.

Those who participated ranged in age from 18 to 89 years and resided in 20 to 25 US areas. Participants had their cohort set by participant-reported clinical history. Original analysis: Estimation of nucleated cell counts was performed using reference gene primer amplification. Sequenced by immunoSEQ multiplex PCR; TCRdb stores in-frame clones only, minus some. That table gives V, J and clone size, and the DNA gave D and trimming. Of around 180,000 clones listed, 76% are singletons. Sequenced: PBMCs or T cells enriched from blood (not recorded which). This clonotype was obtained from a woman aged 45-59 years with acute COVID-19.

The chain's CDR3 is CASSPVTYEQYV. Written as DNA, the CDR3 is TGCGCCAGCAGCCCAGTAACGTACGAGCAGTACGTC. The chain couples TRBV4-3 to TRBJ2-7, with D unresolved. V lost 4 bases and J 4 bases, leaving 8 bases between the germline ends. Per germline, CDR1 LGHNA and CDR2 YSLEER. CDR3 length: 12 residues.